This T cell receptor (beta chain) originates from a study of blood T cell repertoires in COVID-19. Background on the study: T cells, B-cell-depleted T cells, or PBMCs provided the cDNA or gDNA that served as material.

Original processing notes: Amplification with reference gene primers provided the estimates of nucleated cell counts. Profiling relied on immunoSEQ multiplex PCR, and the TCRdb table lists in-frame clones only, not all of them. V, J and clone size are taken as reported in that table, and D and trimming were inferred from the DNA itself. The sample holds about 260,000 clones, approximately 90% seen once. Looked up from germline, CDR1 is MNHEY and CDR2 is SVGAGI. The CDR3 covers 11 residues. The V and J ends lost 7 bases and 15 bases respectively, with 16 bases between them. Sequenced: peripheral blood. The rearrangement uses TRBV6-5 and TRBJ1-3; D is unresolved. The receptor was isolated from a woman between 35 and 50 years old with acute or convalescent COVID-19. The CDR3 bases are TGTGCCAGCAAAGAAGGCTGGGAGGGATATTTT. Protein: CASKEGWEGYF.